Below are 8 T cell receptor beta chains sequenced from a single sample in a study of response to subunit inactivated influenza vaccine. From the RT-PCR reads, TCRdb called clonotypes with MiXCR, one entry per CDR3 protein. The data hold 600,000 to 850,000 distinct CDR3 sequences, with 14% observed a single time. This specimen consisted of PBMCs from blood, obtained approximately 15 days before vaccination. The receptors were gathered from a man aged 45-60 years who received an inactivated influenza vaccine.

This clonotype was detected a few times. The rearrangement joins TRBV28 to TRBJ2-7; a possible D gene is TRBD1 (5 bases). V shed 5 bases and J shed 4 bases, with 15 bases lying between them. The CDR3 consists of 14 residues. Germline lookup yields CDR1 MDHEN and CDR2 SYDVKM. The CDR3 spells CASSGQGGSYEQYF. The CDR3 DNA reads as TGTGCCAGCAGTGGCCAGGGTGGCTCGTACGAGCAGTACTTC.

As to this clonotype: The CDR3 ends on some other residue instead of the conserved phenylalanine or tryptophan, so this is likely a read error. The DNA of the CDR3 is TGTGCCAGCAGCCGCTTTCGACCGGACGCTAATTCACCCCTCCACCTT. Translation: CASSRFRPDANSPLHL. The chain uses TRBV3-1 and TRBJ1-6; D ambiguous. The CDR3 sequence is 16 residues long. V was shortened by 4 bases and J by 6 bases, with 16 bases between the two germline ends. Germline CDR1 is LGHDT and CDR2 is YNNKEL (reference sequence).

V is TRBV4-3 and J is TRBJ2-2; D may correspond to TRBD1 or TRBD2 (5 bases each). This CDR3 has 17 residues. Trimming stripped 0 bases from V and 0 bases from J, with 11 bases between. Germline V gene data show CDR1 as LGHNA and CDR2 as YSLEER. Here the CDR3 DNA reads TGCGCCAGCAGCCAAGATTGGGGGACCGCGAACACCGGGGAGCTGTTTTTT. Translating it yields CASSQDWGTANTGELFF.

This clonotype appeared many times. The gene calls are TRBV7-8 and TRBJ2-2; possibly TRBD2 for D (5 bases). V was cut by 0 bases and J by 1 base, with 15 bases left in between. From germline, CDR1 is SGHVS and CDR2 FQNEAQ. The length of the CDR3 is 18 residues. CDR3 bases: TGTGCCAGCAGCTTAGCATCCGGGGTCGGCTTGAACACCGGGGAGCTGTTTTTT. Amino acids: CASSLASGVGLNTGELFF.

On this clonotype: Relative to the germline gene, one junction end is altered; a read error may explain this. The chain has TRBV29-1 and TRBJ1-1; no firm D call. Germline V gene data show CDR1 as SQVTM and CDR2 as ANQGSEA. CDR3 length equals 13 residues. The CDR3 coding sequence is TGTAGCGTTGGCTTCACATCGGGCACTGAAGCTTTCTTT. Translated: CSVGFTSGTEAFF.

V usage is TRBV7-3 and J usage is TRBJ2-2, with D perhaps matching TRBD2 (6 bases). This CDR3 has 15 amino acids. Per germline, CDR1 SGHTA and CDR2 FQGTGA. Trimming shortened V by 2 bases and J by 4 bases, and 11 bases separated the two germline ends. This CDR3 reads CASSLGGKGTGELFF. As DNA, the CDR3 is TGTGCCAGCAGCTTAGGCGGGAAGGGCACCGGGGAGCTGTTTTTT.

The chain is built from TRBV28 and TRBJ2-7; D is ambiguous. V dropped 7 bases and J dropped 2 bases, with 12 bases sitting between them. CDR3 length: 13 amino acids. The germline V gene encodes CDR1 MDHEN and CDR2 SYDVKM. The CDR3 here is CASTSGLTYEQYF. The CDR3 region has the DNA TGTGCCAGCACATCTGGCCTGACCTACGAGCAGTACTTC.

This clonotype was seen repeatedly, ten times or more. This chain links TRBV4-2 with TRBJ2-1, with TRBD2 identical over 10 bases. The CDR3 length is 15 residues. Trimming at V came to 0 bases and at J to 10 bases, leaving 6 bases not matched to a gene. Per germline, CDR1 LGHNA and CDR2 YNFKEQ. The CDR3 is CASSQDWTSGWEQFF. The CDR3 coding sequence is TGTGCCAGCAGCCAAGATTGGACTAGCGGTTGGGAGCAGTTCTTC.